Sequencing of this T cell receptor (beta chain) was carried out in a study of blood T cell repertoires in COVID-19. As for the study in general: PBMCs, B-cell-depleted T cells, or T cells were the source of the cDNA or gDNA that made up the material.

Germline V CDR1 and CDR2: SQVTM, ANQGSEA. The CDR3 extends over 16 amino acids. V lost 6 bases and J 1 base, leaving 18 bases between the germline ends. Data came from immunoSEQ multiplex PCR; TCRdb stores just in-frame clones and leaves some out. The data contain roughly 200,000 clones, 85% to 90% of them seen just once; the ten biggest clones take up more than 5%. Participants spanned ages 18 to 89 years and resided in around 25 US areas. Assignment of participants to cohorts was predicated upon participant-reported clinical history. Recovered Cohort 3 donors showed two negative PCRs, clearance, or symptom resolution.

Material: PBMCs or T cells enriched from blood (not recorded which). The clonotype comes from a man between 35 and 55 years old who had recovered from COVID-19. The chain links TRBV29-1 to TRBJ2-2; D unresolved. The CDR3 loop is CSVAGPDNQNTGELFF. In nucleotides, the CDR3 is TGCAGCGTCGCTGGGCCCGACAACCAGAACACCGGGGAGCTGTTTTTT.